The 19 T cell receptor beta chains below come from one sample, sequenced in a study of CD8 T cells in ankylosing spondylitis (dated by TCRdb to about 2017). The paper's findings and limits, for the study overall: Blood from ankylosing spondylitis patients appeared to be characterized by a TCR beta motif composed of 7 to 9 highly homologous amino acid variants.

Receptors were amplified or captured by 5' RACE. Sequenced on an Illumina HiSeq 2500. TCRdb's own reprocessing of the public reads used fastp at Q25 and MiXCR and kept productive beta chains. One record per CDR3 amino acid sequence lists the most common genes and DNA. In this sample the table shows around 770,000 distinct CDR3 sequences, roughly 10% of which occur a single time. Together, the top ten hold 0.45% to 0.6% of the sample. For these receptors, no antigen is known. The specimen was blood, either unsorted or a sorted T cell fraction (not recorded which). Receptors originate from a male donor with ankylosing spondylitis.

Only a few counts were recorded for this clonotype. The V gene is TRBV29-1, the J gene TRBJ2-1; perhaps TRBD1 as D (5 bases). The CDR3 runs 14 residues. CDR1 SQVTM and CDR2 ANQGSEA come from the germline V gene. V was trimmed by 5 bases and J by 8 bases, leaving 19 bases between them. This CDR3 is CSVPLRVPYDEQFF. The CDR3 nucleotides read TGCAGCGTTCCACTCAGGGTTCCGTACGATGAGCAGTTCTTC.

The sample holds a few counts of this clonotype. This rearrangement joins TRBV6-1 to TRBJ1-5; D gene unclear. Germline V gene lookup returns CDR1 MNHNS and CDR2 SASEGT. CDR3 length: 14 residues. Deletions cut 6 bases from V and 3 bases from J, with 12 bases between. In nucleotides, the CDR3 is TGTGCCAGCAGGAGGCCTAACTCCAATCAGCCCCAGCATTTT. Translated, it gives CASRRPNSNQPQHF.

In this sample, this clonotype turned up a few times. CDR3: CASSQDLPGGATDTQYF. The CDR3 coding sequence is TGCGCCAGCAGCCAAGATCTCCCGGGGGGGGCTACAGATACGCAGTATTTT. The rearrangement links TRBV4-3 to TRBJ2-3; 8 positions agree with TRBD2. Germline CDR1 LGHNA, CDR2 YSLEER. The CDR3 is 17 amino acids. Trimming cost V 0 bases and J 3 bases; bases outside gene matches: 8.

The sample holds a few counts of this clonotype. V usage is TRBV20-1 and J usage is TRBJ2-7; D is unresolved. This CDR3 comprises 11 residues. Germline V gene data show CDR1 as DFQATT and CDR2 as SNEGSKA (reference sequence). The V gene lost 6 bases and the J gene lost 6 bases, with 12 bases spanning the gap. The CDR3 DNA reads TGCAGTGCAAGTCCCTGGCGCGAGCAGTACTTC. Encoded protein: CSASPWREQYF.

The V gene is TRBV12-3 or TRBV12-4, the J gene TRBJ1-5; D possibly corresponds to TRBD1 (6 bases). CDR3 size: 15 residues. V was trimmed by 3 bases and J by 3 bases, leaving 12 bases between them. The CDR3 DNA reads TGTGCCAGCAGTTTCGGACAGCACCCCAATCAGCCCCAGCATTTT. Protein product: CASSFGQHPNQPQHF.

This rearrangement joins TRBV27 to TRBJ1-3; tentative D call: TRBD1 (5 bases). This CDR3 is 15 amino acids long. Germline V gene data show CDR1 as MNHEY and CDR2 as SMNVEV (reference sequence). V dropped 5 bases and J dropped 4 bases, with 15 bases sitting between them. The CDR3 reads CASSLLGGIGNTIYF. The CDR3 coding sequence is TGTGCCAGCAGTCTCCTTGGGGGGATCGGAAACACCATATATTTT.

CDR3 protein: CATQLAGEETQYF. DNA for the CDR3: TGTGCCACGCAATTAGCGGGAGAAGAGACCCAGTACTTC. This chain connects TRBV10-3 to TRBJ2-5; TRBD2 matches 9 bases. V dropped 10 bases and J dropped 3; count of bases not matched to a gene: 6. The germline V gene encodes CDR1 ENHRY and CDR2 SYGVKD. The CDR3 contains 13 residues.

The chain joins TRBV27 to TRBJ2-3; 11 positions agree with TRBD2. The CDR3 is 16 amino acids. V was clipped by 3 bases and J by 2 bases; unmatched bases: 4. Per germline, CDR1 MNHEY and CDR2 SMNVEV (reference sequence). The CDR3 spells CASSLRLAGYTDTQYF. The DNA for the CDR3 is TGTGCCAGCAGTTTGCGACTAGCGGGGTACACAGATACGCAGTATTTT.

A few counts support this clonotype. V gene TRBV3-1 combines with J gene TRBJ1-3, with D uncertain. CDR3 length: 14 amino acids. V shed 5 bases and J shed 0 bases, with 8 bases lying between them. The germline gives CDR1 LGHDT, CDR2 YNNKEL (reference sequence). The CDR3 protein is CASSGDNSGNTIYF. CDR3 in DNA: TGTGCCAGCAGCGGGGATAACTCTGGAAACACCATATATTTT.

The J gene is TRBJ2-3, the V gene TRBV4-2; TRBD2 might be the D (5 bases). V was trimmed by 1 base and J by 5 bases, leaving 7 bases between them. The CDR3 is 13 amino acids. Germline-derived CDR1 and CDR2 are LGHNA and YNFKEQ. The CDR3 nucleotides are TGTGCCAGCAGCCAAGGAGGGAAAGATACGCAGTATTTT. This sequence encodes CASSQGGKDTQYF.

Concerning this clonotype itself: A read error may produce the germline difference seen at one junction end. This sequence joins TRBV5-1 and TRBJ2-7; D not resolved. The germline V gene encodes CDR1 SGHRS and CDR2 YFSETQ. This CDR3 has 13 residues. CDR3 loop: CASSLEANYGQYF. The CDR3 nucleotides are TGCGCCAGCAGCTTGGAAGCAAACTACGGGCAGTACTTC.

Written as DNA, the CDR3 is TGTGCCAGCAGCCAACCGGGACTAGCGGACCCGGATACGCAGTATTTT. As protein: CASSQPGLADPDTQYF. The chain is built from TRBV4-2 and TRBJ2-3, with 11 bases that match TRBD2. With V trimmed by 2 bases and J by 6 bases, 7 bases remained unmatched. This CDR3 is 16 amino acids long. Germline CDR1 and CDR2: LGHNA and YNFKEQ.

In the case of this clonotype: This may arise from a read error, as a much more abundant clone is one base away. This chain joins TRBV5-4 and TRBJ2-3; TRBD2 agrees at 8 bases. The germline V gene has CDR1 SGHNT and CDR2 YYREEE (reference sequence). This CDR3 is built from 16 residues. The DNA for the CDR3 is TGTGCCTGCAGCTTGTATACGGGGGGGAGGAGAGATACGCAGTATTTT. This sequence encodes CACSLYTGGRRDTQYF.

This clonotype was observed a handful of times. V gene TRBV12-5 combines with J gene TRBJ1-1; D uncertain. V was clipped by 5 bases and J by 0 bases, with 7 bases between them. CDR1 and CDR2 (germline): LGHNT, FRNRAP. This CDR3 is built from 13 residues. The CDR3 spells CASGLDLNTEAFF. In DNA, the CDR3 is TGTGCTAGTGGTCTCGACCTGAACACTGAAGCTTTCTTT.

This clonotype was observed a handful of times. The gene calls are TRBV7-2 and TRBJ2-7; D not resolved. There are 13 residues in the CDR3. V gave up 5 bases and J gave up 0 bases, with 8 bases separating them. Germline lookup yields CDR1 SGHTA and CDR2 FQGNSA. In DNA form, the CDR3 reads TGTGCCAGCAGCGCCCCGGCCTCCTACGAGCAGTACTTC. Amino acid sequence: CASSAPASYEQYF.

This rearrangement joins TRBV20-1 to TRBJ1-2, with 10 nucleotides matching TRBD1. Per germline, CDR1 DFQATT and CDR2 SNEGSKA (reference sequence). V shed 6 bases and J 7 bases; nucleotides not matched to a gene: 8. The CDR3 contains 13 residues. CDR3 protein: CSAGDRGGLGYTF. The CDR3 nucleotides are TGCAGTGCAGGGGACAGGGGAGGTCTTGGCTACACCTTC.

V and J are TRBV12-3 or TRBV12-4 and TRBJ2-7; TRBD2 agrees at 7 bases. With V trimmed by 3 bases and J by 4 bases, 6 bases remained unmatched. The CDR3 extends over 14 amino acids. The CDR3 protein is CASSLRLADYEQYF. The CDR3 region has the DNA TGTGCCAGCAGTTTGAGGCTAGCGGATTACGAGCAGTACTTC.

Many counts were recorded for this clonotype. The V call is TRBV7-2, the J call TRBJ1-1; D is ambiguous. The CDR3 loop spans 15 amino acids. Looked up from germline, CDR1 is SGHTA and CDR2 is FQGNSA. V was clipped by 5 bases and J by 0 bases, with 13 bases between them. The CDR3 is CASSPTGRVNTEAFF. CDR3 bases: TGTGCCAGCAGCCCGACCGGACGGGTGAACACTGAAGCTTTCTTT.

The rearrangement links TRBV28 to TRBJ2-4; 8 bases align to TRBD2. V gave up 8 bases and J gave up 1 base; unmatched junction bases: 7. Germline values: CDR1 MDHEN, CDR2 SYDVKM. The CDR3 covers 15 residues. CDR3 nucleotides: TGTGCCAGCTCCCCGGGGGGGACCGCCAAAAACATTCAGTACTTC. It is translated as CASSPGGTAKNIQYF.